One T cell receptor beta chain is described in this entry. Followed longitudinally, the Seattle patients had been enrolled during active infection. The sample originates from a study of blood T cell repertoires in COVID-19. In the original workflow: Amplification of reference gene primers provided the estimated nucleated cell counts. TCRdb's copy holds only in-frame clones and misses some; the assay was immunoSEQ multiplex PCR. V and J calls and clone size are those listed in that table; D and trimming were worked out from the DNA. The sample carries over 150,000 clones, approximately 86% recorded once. The sequence came from a man aged 55 to 70 with COVID-19, enrolled during active disease. Sequencing input: peripheral blood.

CDR3 in DNA: TGTGCCAGCACCAAGGACAGGGTTGGTGAAGCTTTCTTT. This codes for CASTKDRVGEAFF. V usage is TRBV11-1 and J usage is TRBJ1-1; TRBD1 matches 8 bases. There are 13 residues in the CDR3. The V and J ends lost 7 bases and 7 bases, in that order; junction bases with no gene match: 8. CDR1 and CDR2 (germline): SGHAT, FQDESV (reference sequence).